The present T cell receptor beta chain was sequenced within a study of blood T cells in healthy people across ages. Alongside a J-beta primer mix, a sample-barcoded 5' primer served in a second PCR lasting about 7 to 11 cycles. TCRdb used MiXCR to reprocess the 5' RACE reads, holding one entry per CDR3 protein. The table lists nearly 800,000 distinct CDR3 sequences, more than 20% of them singletons. V gave up 2 bases and J gave up 16 bases, with 21 bases separating them. This CDR3 contains 13 residues. Germline V gene sequence: CDR1 DFQATT, CDR2 SNEGSKA (reference sequence). This clonotype was counted only a few times. The same sample was also studied in work on T cells of mothers and their children.

Sequences were obtained from blood. The source of this sequence is a boy aged 5-17 years in good health. V and J are TRBV20-1 and TRBJ1-3; the D is unclear. This chain's CDR3 is CSARKQPGGWKYF. In nucleotides, the CDR3 is TGCAGTGCTAGAAAGCAGCCTGGAGGATGGAAGTATTTT.